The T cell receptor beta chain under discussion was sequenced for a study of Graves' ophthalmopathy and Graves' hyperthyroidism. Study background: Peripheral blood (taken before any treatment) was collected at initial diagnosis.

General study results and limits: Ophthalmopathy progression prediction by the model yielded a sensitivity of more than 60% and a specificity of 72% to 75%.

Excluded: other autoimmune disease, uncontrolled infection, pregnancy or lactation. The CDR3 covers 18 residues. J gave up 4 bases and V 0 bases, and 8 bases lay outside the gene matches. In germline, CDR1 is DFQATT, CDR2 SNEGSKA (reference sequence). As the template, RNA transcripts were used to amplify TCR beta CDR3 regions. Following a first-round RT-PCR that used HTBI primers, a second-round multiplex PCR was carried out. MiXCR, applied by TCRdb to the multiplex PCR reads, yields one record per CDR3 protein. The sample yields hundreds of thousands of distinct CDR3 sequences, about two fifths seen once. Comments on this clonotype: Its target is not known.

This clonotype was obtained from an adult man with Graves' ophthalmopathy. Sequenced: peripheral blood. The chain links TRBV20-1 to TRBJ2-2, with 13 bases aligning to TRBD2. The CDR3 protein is CSARDRRLAGGSTGELFF. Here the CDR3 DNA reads TGCAGTGCTAGAGATCGGCGACTAGCGGGAGGTAGCACCGGGGAGCTGTTTTTT.